This note documents a single T cell receptor beta chain sequence. The antigen remains undetermined. This sample was taken from a study of cytomegalovirus exposure and HLA in healthy donors. Study conclusions and caveats: Most TCR sequences proved rare, with some public TCRs found in many donors.

The primer mix had 60 Vbeta and 13 Jbeta primers. Clones were read by immunoSEQ multiplex PCR, and TCRdb kept only the in-frame ones, dropping some. The table lists 150,000 to 200,000 clones, 75% to 85% of them singletons. Regarding donors, all were healthy bone marrow donors. V shed 4 bases and J 9 bases; nucleotides not matched to a gene: 11. CDR3 length: 16 residues. In germline, CDR1 is MNHEY, CDR2 SVGAGI. Sequenced input: PBMCs. The genes are TRBV6-5 and TRBJ1-6, with TRBD1 identical over 8 bases. This receptor was identified in a woman aged 50 to 60 in good health and CMV-seropositive. The CDR3: CASSSRNRGSSSPLHF. DNA of the CDR3: TGTGCCAGCAGTTCTAGGAACAGGGGGTCGAGTTCACCCCTCCACTTT.